This T cell receptor beta chain originates from a study of blood T cell repertoires in COVID-19. Study summary: Collection of acute and convalescent COVID-19 samples took place in the United States, Italy and Spain. From T cells, B-cell-depleted T cells, or PBMCs came the material, which was cDNA or gDNA.

The assay was immunoSEQ multiplex PCR, and TCRdb's table has in-frame clones only and misses some. Here the sample spans about 160,000 clones, around 80% being singletons. CDR1 is LNHDA and CDR2 is SQIVND in the germline V gene (reference sequence). This CDR3 contains 14 residues. The ends were cut back, 6 bases at V and 3 bases at J, with 14 bases in the middle. This chain joins TRBV19 and TRBJ1-2; D is perhaps TRBD1 (5 bases). Sequencing input: peripheral blood. The TCR originated in a man aged 55 to 70 with acute or convalescent COVID-19. Written as DNA, the CDR3 is TGTGCCAGTAGCGAGTGGGGGAGGGACTATGGCTACACCTTC. It yields the protein CASSEWGRDYGYTF.